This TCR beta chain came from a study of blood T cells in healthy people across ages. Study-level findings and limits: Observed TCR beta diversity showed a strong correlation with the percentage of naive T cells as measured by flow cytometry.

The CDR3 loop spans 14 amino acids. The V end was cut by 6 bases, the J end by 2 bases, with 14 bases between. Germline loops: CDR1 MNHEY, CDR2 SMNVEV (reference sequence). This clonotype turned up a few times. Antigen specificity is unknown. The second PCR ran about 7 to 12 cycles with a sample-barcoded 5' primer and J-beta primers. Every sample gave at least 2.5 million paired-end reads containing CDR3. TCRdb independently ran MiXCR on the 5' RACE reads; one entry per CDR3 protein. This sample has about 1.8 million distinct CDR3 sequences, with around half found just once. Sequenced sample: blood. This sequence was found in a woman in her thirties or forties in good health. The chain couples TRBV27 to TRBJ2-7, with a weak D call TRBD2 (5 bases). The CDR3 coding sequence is TGTGCCAGCAGATCCGGACGGGGTCCCTACGAGCAGTACTTC. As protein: CASRSGRGPYEQYF.